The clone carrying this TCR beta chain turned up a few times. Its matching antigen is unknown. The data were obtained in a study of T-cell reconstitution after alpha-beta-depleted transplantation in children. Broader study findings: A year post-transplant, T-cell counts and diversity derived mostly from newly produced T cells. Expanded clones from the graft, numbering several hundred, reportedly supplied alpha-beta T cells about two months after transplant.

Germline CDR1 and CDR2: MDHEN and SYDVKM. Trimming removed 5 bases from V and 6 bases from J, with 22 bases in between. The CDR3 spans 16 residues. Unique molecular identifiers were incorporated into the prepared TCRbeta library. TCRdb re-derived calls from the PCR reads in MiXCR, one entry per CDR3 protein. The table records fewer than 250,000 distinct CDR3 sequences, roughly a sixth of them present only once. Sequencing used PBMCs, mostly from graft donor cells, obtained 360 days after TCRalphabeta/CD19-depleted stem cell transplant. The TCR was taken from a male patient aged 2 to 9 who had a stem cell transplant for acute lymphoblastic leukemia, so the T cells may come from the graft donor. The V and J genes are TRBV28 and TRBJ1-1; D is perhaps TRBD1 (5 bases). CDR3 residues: CASSPNRQSLIPEAFF. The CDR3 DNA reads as TGTGCCAGCAGTCCTAATAGACAGTCTTTAATCCCTGAAGCTTTCTTT. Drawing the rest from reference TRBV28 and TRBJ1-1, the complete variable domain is DVKVTQSSRYLVKRTGEKVFLECVQDMDHENMFWYRQDPGLGLRLIYFSYDVKMKEKGDIPEGYSVSREKKERFSLILESASTNQTSMYLCASSPNRQSLIPEAFFGQGTRLTVV.